The rows below give T cell receptor beta chains drawn from one sample of a study of regulatory T cells in long-lasting Graves disease. TCRdb ran MiXCR on the multiplex PCR reads and lists one entry per CDR3 protein. The sample has about 340,000 distinct CDR3 sequences; roughly 21% are singletons. The sequenced sample was peripheral blood mononuclear cells (PBMCs), obtained when the disease was refractory, from a patient treated with antithyroid drugs. All receptors derive from a female donor with Graves disease. Each CDR3 is given with its conserved first and last residue. A D gene is named only where the DNA matches it firmly. Clone size appears in some rows only: once, few, many, or a class for an expanded clone.

v_gene: TRBV5-4; d_gene: TRBD1; len: 18; abundance: NA; j_gene: TRBJ2-6; CDR3nt: TGTGCCAGCAGCCCCGGGACAGCCACAGAGCTAGGGGCCAACGTCCTGACTTTC; CDR3aa: CASSPGTATELGANVLTF
v_gene: TRBV6-2/TRBV6-3; d_gene: NA; len: 12; abundance: many; j_gene: TRBJ1-2; CDR3nt: TGTGCCAGCAGTTACGGGACCCACGGCTACACCTTC; CDR3aa: CASSYGTHGYTF
v_gene: TRBV11-3; d_gene: NA; len: 14; abundance: few; j_gene: TRBJ1-6; CDR3nt: TGTGCCAGCAGCGTAGGGGGTTATAATTCACCCCTCCACTTT; CDR3aa: CASSVGGYNSPLHF
v_gene: TRBV19; d_gene: NA; len: 13; abundance: NA; j_gene: TRBJ1-6; CDR3nt: TGTGCCAGTAGTTCCCTGGGAGGTTCACCCCTCCACTTT; CDR3aa: CASSSLGGSPLHF
v_gene: TRBV29-1; d_gene: NA; len: 12; abundance: many; j_gene: TRBJ2-5; CDR3nt: TGCAGCGTTGTAAGGCAGCAAGAGACCCAGTACTTC; CDR3aa: CSVVRQQETQYF
v_gene: TRBV6-1; d_gene: NA; len: 13; abundance: many; j_gene: TRBJ2-6; CDR3nt: TGTGCCAGCAGGTCGACCGGGGCCAACGTCCTGACTTTC; CDR3aa: CASRSTGANVLTF
v_gene: TRBV28; d_gene: TRBD1; len: 14; abundance: NA; j_gene: TRBJ2-7; CDR3nt: TGTGCCAGCAGTATCCGGGACAGGTCCCTAGCGCAGTACTTC; CDR3aa: CASSIRDRSLAQYF
v_gene: TRBV9; d_gene: NA; len: 12; abundance: NA; j_gene: TRBJ2-7; CDR3nt: TGTGCCAGCAGCGACGACCTCGACGAGCAGTACTTC; CDR3aa: CASSDDLDEQYF
v_gene: TRBV5-1; d_gene: TRBD2; len: 16; abundance: few; j_gene: TRBJ2-5; CDR3nt: TGCGCCAGCAGCTTGCGACTAGCGGGGGCGGGGGAGACCCAGTACTTC; CDR3aa: CASSLRLAGAGETQYF
v_gene: TRBV7-3; d_gene: TRBD1; len: 13; abundance: many; j_gene: TRBJ1-1; CDR3nt: TGTGCCAGCAGCCTCAGGGGGCGGACTGAAGCTTTCTTT; CDR3aa: CASSLRGRTEAFF
v_gene: TRBV3-1; d_gene: NA; len: 15; abundance: many; j_gene: TRBJ1-6; CDR3nt: TGTGCCAGCAGCCAAGAGACCGGTGCCAATTCACCCCTCCACTTT; CDR3aa: CASSQETGANSPLHF
v_gene: TRBV27; d_gene: NA; len: 13; abundance: many; j_gene: TRBJ1-1; CDR3nt: TGTGCCAGCAGTCCGGGACTATACACTGAAGCTTTCTTT; CDR3aa: CASSPGLYTEAFF
v_gene: TRBV29-1; d_gene: TRBD1; len: 12; abundance: many; j_gene: TRBJ1-1; CDR3nt: TGCAGCGCTATGTCAGGGGGCACTGAAGCTTTCTTT; CDR3aa: CSAMSGGTEAFF
v_gene: TRBV4-1; d_gene: TRBD1; len: 15; abundance: NA; j_gene: TRBJ1-5; CDR3nt: TGCGCCAGCAGCCAAGATGCAGGGGGCGGTCAGCCCCAGCATTTT; CDR3aa: CASSQDAGGGQPQHF
v_gene: TRBV27; d_gene: NA; len: 15; abundance: many; j_gene: TRBJ2-2; CDR3nt: TGTGCCAGCAGGACAGGCTATCCTTTAACCGGGGAGCTGTTTTTT; CDR3aa: CASRTGYPLTGELFF
v_gene: TRBV7-2; d_gene: TRBD2; len: 15; abundance: many; j_gene: TRBJ2-7; CDR3nt: TGTGCCAGCAGCCCGCGAGCGGGAATTGATTACGAGCAGTACTTC; CDR3aa: CASSPRAGIDYEQYF
v_gene: TRBV20-1; d_gene: TRBD2; len: 16; abundance: NA; j_gene: TRBJ2-4; CDR3nt: TGCAGTGCTAGGGAGCCTGGGACTAGCGTAGAAAACATTCAGTACTTC; CDR3aa: CSAREPGTSVENIQYF
v_gene: TRBV7-2; d_gene: NA; len: 15; abundance: many; j_gene: TRBJ2-7; CDR3nt: TGTGCCAGCAGCCCGGGGGCGGGGAGCTCCTACGAGCAGTACTTC; CDR3aa: CASSPGAGSSYEQYF
v_gene: TRBV10-3; d_gene: NA; len: 13; abundance: NA; j_gene: TRBJ1-4; CDR3nt: TGTGCCTCCGCCCCCGGGGGGATTGAAAAACTGTTTTTT; CDR3aa: CASAPGGIEKLFF
v_gene: TRBV10-3; d_gene: TRBD2; len: 15; abundance: NA; j_gene: TRBJ2-2; CDR3nt: TGTGCCATCAGTTTGACCGGGGGGGACACCGGGGAGCTGTTTTTT; CDR3aa: CAISLTGGDTGELFF
v_gene: TRBV29-1; d_gene: NA; len: 11; abundance: few; j_gene: TRBJ2-2; CDR3nt: TGCAGCGTTGGGAACACCGGGGAGCTGTTTTTT; CDR3aa: CSVGNTGELFF
v_gene: TRBV18; d_gene: NA; len: 19; abundance: NA; j_gene: TRBJ2-7; CDR3nt: TGTGCCAGCTCACCGATACCCCGCTCGCCTTCGACAACATCCTACGAGCAGTACTTC; CDR3aa: CASSPIPRSPSTTSYEQYF
v_gene: TRBV6-1; d_gene: NA; len: 14; abundance: many; j_gene: TRBJ1-2; CDR3nt: TGTGCCAGCAGGAAACCTCAGGGGAACTATGGCTACACCTTC; CDR3aa: CASRKPQGNYGYTF
v_gene: TRBV4-1; d_gene: TRBD1; len: 15; abundance: few; j_gene: TRBJ1-2; CDR3nt: TGCGCCAGCAGCCAATTCTCGGGACAGACCAACGGCTACACCTTC; CDR3aa: CASSQFSGQTNGYTF
v_gene: TRBV5-8; d_gene: NA; len: 16; abundance: few; j_gene: TRBJ1-6; CDR3nt: TGTGCCAGCACCTCTCCCCGACTGACTGCCCGGGCGCCCCTCCACTTT; CDR3aa: CASTSPRLTARAPLHF
v_gene: TRBV20-1; d_gene: NA; len: 14; abundance: few; j_gene: TRBJ1-2; CDR3nt: TGCAGTGCTAGAGACAGCAGACTTCTCGATGGCTACACCTTC; CDR3aa: CSARDSRLLDGYTF
v_gene: TRBV28; d_gene: NA; len: 14; abundance: many; j_gene: TRBJ1-2; CDR3nt: TGTGCCAGCAGATCCGGGCCCAAGAATATGGGCTACACCTTC; CDR3aa: CASRSGPKNMGYTF
v_gene: TRBV7-3; d_gene: NA; len: 16; abundance: many; j_gene: TRBJ2-5; CDR3nt: TGTGCCAGCAGCTCAACGCCCCGAGGTGGGGGAGAGACCCAGTACTTC; CDR3aa: CASSSTPRGGGETQYF
v_gene: TRBV7-3; d_gene: NA; len: 15; abundance: few; j_gene: TRBJ1-1; CDR3nt: TGTGCCAGCAGCTTAGCTGGGCAGCTGAACACTGAAGCTTTCTTT; CDR3aa: CASSLAGQLNTEAFF
v_gene: TRBV24-1; d_gene: NA; len: 18; abundance: many; j_gene: TRBJ1-2; CDR3nt: TGTGCCACCAGTGATTTCCCCTATGCGGCAGGGGCCAATAACGGCTACACCTTC; CDR3aa: CATSDFPYAAGANNGYTF
v_gene: TRBV5-1; d_gene: TRBD1; len: 16; abundance: many; j_gene: TRBJ1-1; CDR3nt: TGCGCCAGCAGCCTCTCTAGGACAGGCCGGAACACTGAAGCTTTCTTT; CDR3aa: CASSLSRTGRNTEAFF
v_gene: TRBV25-1; d_gene: NA; len: 15; abundance: NA; j_gene: TRBJ1-2; CDR3nt: TGTGCCAGCAGTGATTCAGGGTACTCCCACTATGGCTACACCTTC; CDR3aa: CASSDSGYSHYGYTF